These 20 T cell receptor beta chains were sequenced from one sample in a study of cytotoxic CD8 clonotypes in ibrutinib-treated CLL. Sequenced by immunoSEQ multiplex PCR; TCRdb stores in-frame clones only, minus some. The repertoire holds about 300,000 clones, with roughly 76% as singletons. The sample in question was PBMCs, obtained at disease progression, from a patient treated with ibrutinib. All receptors come from a human donor with chronic lymphocytic leukemia.

The chain employs TRBV5-1 and TRBJ2-1; 10 bases fit TRBD2. J lost 10 bases, V lost 5 bases, and 12 bases had no gene match. Germline loops: CDR1 SGHRS, CDR2 YFSETQ. The CDR3 has 15 residues. CDR3 bases: TGCGCCAGCAGTACTACAGGGACTAGCGCGGACGAGCAGTTCTTC. Encoded protein: CASSTTGTSADEQFF.

The gene calls are TRBV28 and TRBJ1-4, with no clear D. The CDR3 has 15 amino acids. V was trimmed by 4 bases and J by 8 bases, leaving 17 bases between them. CDR1 and CDR2 from the germline V gene are MDHEN and SYDVKM. CDR3: CASSSQLLRYEKLFF. The DNA for the CDR3 is TGTGCCAGCAGTTCCCAACTCCTACGGTACGAAAAACTGTTTTTT.

The V call is TRBV2, the J call TRBJ2-7; 11 nucleotides match TRBD2. The germline gives CDR1 SNHLY, CDR2 FYNNEI. The CDR3 totals 15 residues. The V gene end was trimmed by 6 bases and the J gene end by 3 bases; junction bases not matched to a gene: 7. The CDR3 DNA sequence: TGTGCCAGCAGGGAGGATAGCGGGAGGGGCTACGAGCAGTACTTC. Residues: CASREDSGRGYEQYF.

The rearrangement links TRBV6-6 to TRBJ1-1; maybe TRBD1 (5 bases). Germline V gene lookup returns CDR1 MNHNY and CDR2 SVGAGI (reference sequence). V was clipped by 11 bases and J by 0 bases, with 19 bases between them. The CDR3 sequence is 15 residues long. The CDR3 sequence is CAVSWGGKMNTEAFF. In nucleotides, the CDR3 is TGTGCCGTTTCGTGGGGGGGAAAAATGAACACTGAAGCTTTCTTT.

CDR3 DNA sequence: TGCAGCGCTCATGGGAGAATGAACACTGAAGCTTTCTTT. Translating gives CSAHGRMNTEAFF. The rearrangement links TRBV29-1 to TRBJ1-1; D ambiguous. The CDR3 spans 13 residues. The V gene's germline CDR1 is SQVTM and CDR2 ANQGSEA. V lost 7 bases, J lost 0 bases, and 12 bases lay in between.

This rearrangement joins TRBV2 to TRBJ1-2, with D possibly TRBD1 on 6 matching bases. The CDR3 is 13 amino acids. CDR1 is SNHLY, CDR2 FYNNEI, per germline. Trimming shortened V by 4 bases and J by 5 bases, and 11 bases separated the two germline ends. CDR3 in DNA: TGTGCCAGCAGTGGTGGAGGGGGGTATGGCTACACCTTC. It codes for CASSGGGGYGYTF.

The rearrangement links TRBV7-2 to TRBJ2-4; tentatively, D is TRBD1 or TRBD2 (5 bases each). V was shortened by 6 bases and J by 0 bases, with 18 bases between the two germline ends. The CDR3 runs to 17 residues. CDR1 SGHTA and CDR2 FQGNSA come from the germline V gene. In DNA form, the CDR3 reads TGTGCCAGCAGACCCACATTCGGGGCATCAGCCAAAAACATTCAGTACTTC. This codes for CASRPTFGASAKNIQYF.

J is TRBJ1-2 and V is TRBV29-1; TRBD1 is a possible D gene (5 bases). Germline V lookup: CDR1 SQVTM, CDR2 ANQGSEA. V lost 3 bases to trimming and J lost 6 bases, with 11 bases between them. CDR3 length equals 12 residues. Here the CDR3 reads CSVEWGLHGYTF. Written as DNA, the CDR3 is TGCAGCGTTGAGTGGGGCCTACATGGCTACACCTTC.

The chain couples TRBV25-1 to TRBJ2-1; TRBD2 matches 11 bases. The CDR3 covers 15 residues. After removal of 6 bases from V and 3 bases from J, the junction contained 4 bases not matched to a gene. Germline loops: CDR1 MGHDK, CDR2 SYGVNS. The CDR3, as DNA: TGTGCCAGCAGCCTACTAGCGGGAGTCTACAATGAGCAGTTCTTC. Protein sequence: CASSLLAGVYNEQFF. Looking up the rest from reference TRBV25-1 and TRBJ2-1 gives the full variable domain: EADIYQTPRYLVIGTGKKITLECSQTMGHDKMYWYQQDPGMELHLIHYSYGVNSTEKGDLSSESTVSRIRTEHFPLTLESARPSHTSQYLCASSLLAGVYNEQFFGPGTRLTVL.

This clone was seen at least ten times. The genes are TRBV7-8 and TRBJ2-7, with TRBD2 as a possible D gene (6 bases). The CDR3 length is 14 residues. Germline assignment: CDR1 SGHVS and CDR2 FQNEAQ. The V end was cut by 7 bases, the J end by 3 bases, with 16 bases between. The CDR3 sequence is CASTFGTADYEQYF. Written as DNA, the CDR3 is TGTGCCAGCACCTTCGGGACTGCAGACTACGAGCAGTACTTC.

The chain joins TRBV7-2 to TRBJ2-1; the match to TRBD2 covers 13 bases. The trim removed 5 bases at V and 8 bases at J, leaving 6 bases unmatched. The CDR3 extends over 15 amino acids. Germline loops: CDR1 SGHTA, CDR2 FQGNSA. Here the CDR3 DNA reads TGTGCCAGCAGCACGACTAGCGGGAGGTATGATGAGCAGTTCTTC. This encodes CASSTTSGRYDEQFF.

The chain recombines TRBV7-8 with TRBJ2-7; TRBD2 might be the D (6 bases). The CDR3 is 18 amino acids. CDR1 SGHVS and CDR2 FQNEAQ come from the germline V gene. The germline V and J ends were trimmed by 2 bases and 1 base, with 21 bases remaining between them. Here the CDR3 DNA reads TGTGCCAGCAGCTTATACGCGTTGGAGCGGGTGACTTCCTACGAGCAGTACTTC. It encodes CASSLYALERVTSYEQYF.

The chain carries TRBV13 and TRBJ2-1; 9 positions match TRBD2. CDR3 length: 15 amino acids. Germline CDR1 is PRHDT and CDR2 is FYEKMQ (reference sequence). After removal of 6 bases from V and 8 bases from J, the junction contained 11 bases not matched to a gene. CDR3 sequence (DNA): TGTGCCAGCAGACCCAGGGAGCGGGAGGACTATGAGCAGTTCTTC. This sequence encodes CASRPREREDYEQFF.

Turning to this clone: The sample has other DNA sequences that encode this CDR3 too. V gene TRBV7-3 combines with J gene TRBJ2-3; no firm D call. Germline V gene sequence: CDR1 SGHTA, CDR2 FQGTGA. The CDR3 covers 14 residues. V was shortened by 3 bases and J by 2 bases, with 9 bases between the two germline ends. CDR3 sequence reads: CASSLGGYTDTQYF. The CDR3 nucleotides read TGTGCCAGCAGCTTGGGCGGCTACACAGATACGCAGTATTTT.

The rearrangement joins TRBV5-6 to TRBJ2-5, with TRBD2 as a possible D gene (7 bases). Germline-derived CDR1 and CDR2 are SGHDT and YYEEEE. V was shortened by 4 bases and J by 9 bases, with 25 bases between the two germline ends. This CDR3 spans 16 amino acids. The DNA of the CDR3 is TGTGCCAGCAGCCCGAGGGGGGGCTCAAGAAGGGAAGCCCAGTACTTC. Its translation: CASSPRGGSRREAQYF.

This clone occurred once. This chain joins TRBV15 and TRBJ2-7; a weak D match, TRBD1 (5 bases). Germline loops: CDR1 LNHNV, CDR2 YYDKDF (reference sequence). V lost 0 bases and J lost 3, with 9 bases in between. The CDR3 loop spans 14 amino acids. As DNA, the CDR3 is TGTGCCACCAGCAGAGATATCCAGGGCTACGAGCAGTACTTC. Protein sequence: CATSRDIQGYEQYF.

The chain carries TRBV6-4 and TRBJ1-5, with a possible D match to TRBD1 (5 bases). Germline assignment: CDR1 MRHNA and CDR2 SNTAGT. Trimming left V 4 bases short and J 6 bases short, with 13 bases between. The CDR3 contains 14 residues. The CDR3 loop reads CASSVEGFGQPQHF. CDR3 nucleotide sequence: TGTGCCAGCAGTGTTGAGGGGTTTGGTCAGCCCCAGCATTTT.

In nucleotides, the CDR3 is TGCGCCAGCAGCCTGCGGGGGAACCAAGAGACCCAGTACTTC. It encodes CASSLRGNQETQYF. This sequence joins TRBV5-1 and TRBJ2-5; TRBD2 aligns across 7 bases. The CDR3 has 14 residues. With V trimmed by 4 bases and J by 0 bases, 3 bases remained unmatched. Per germline, CDR1 SGHRS and CDR2 YFSETQ.

A few counts support this clone. The chain is built from TRBV5-4 and TRBJ1-1, with D unresolved. Germline V gene sequence: CDR1 SGHNT, CDR2 YYREEE (reference sequence). This CDR3 comprises 12 residues. The CDR3 reads CASGPQNTEAFF. The CDR3 bases are TGTGCTAGCGGACCGCAGAACACTGAAGCTTTCTTT.

CDR3 DNA sequence: TGTGCCAGCAGCTTAGGACTAGCGGGAGCGTACGAGCAGTACTTC. Amino acid sequence: CASSLGLAGAYEQYF. V gene TRBV7-2 combines with J gene TRBJ2-7; 12 nucleotides agree with TRBD2. From germline, CDR1 is SGHTA and CDR2 FQGNSA. J lost 4 bases, V lost 1 base, and 2 bases had no gene match. The CDR3 runs to 15 residues. Complete variable domain (other parts from reference TRBV7-2 and TRBJ2-7): GAGVSQSPSNKVTEKGKDVELRCDPISGHTALYWYRQSLGQGLEFLIYFQGNSAPDKSGLPSDRFSAERTGGSVSTLTIQRTQQEDSAVYLCASSLGLAGAYEQYFGPGTRLTVT.